A single sample is the source of the 12 T cell receptor beta chains below, sequenced in a study of cytomegalovirus exposure and HLA in healthy donors. Sequenced by immunoSEQ multiplex PCR; TCRdb stores in-frame clones only, minus some. The sample has about 82,000 clones; about 95% are singletons. Source material: PBMCs. The source is a woman aged 18-29 years in good health and CMV-seronegative.

The chain couples TRBV7-9 to TRBJ1-6; D unclear. V was cut by 1 base and J by 7 bases, with 11 bases left in between. The CDR3 spans 15 residues. Per germline, CDR1 SEHNR and CDR2 FQNEAQ (reference sequence). CDR3 DNA: TGTGCCAGCAGCTTAGGTACCAGACAAAATTCACCCCTCCACTTT. This gives the protein CASSLGTRQNSPLHF.

This clone was observed once. The chain recombines TRBV7-2 with TRBJ1-1, with a tentative D call TRBD1 (6 bases). Germline V CDR1 and CDR2: SGHTA, FQGNSA. Trimming removed 1 base from V and 11 bases from J, with 14 bases in between. The CDR3 contains 13 residues. CDR3 in amino acids: CASSLETGKGAFF. As DNA, the CDR3 is TGTGCCAGCAGCTTAGAAACAGGGAAGGGTGCTTTCTTT.

The chain couples TRBV18 to TRBJ1-3; unclear D gene. The CDR3 extends over 13 amino acids. V was shortened by 6 bases and J by 3 bases, with 9 bases between the two germline ends. Germline CDR1 reads KGHSH; CDR2 reads LQKENI. DNA of the CDR3: TGTGCCAGCTCCGAGATTGGTGGAAACACCATATATTTT. The encoded protein is CASSEIGGNTIYF.

V usage is TRBV5-1 and J usage is TRBJ1-1; TRBD1 is a possible D gene (6 bases). Germline V gives CDR1 SGHRS, CDR2 YFSETQ. V lost 1 base and J lost 4, with 11 bases in between. The CDR3 has 14 amino acids. CDR3 in amino acids: CASSLQGLGTEAFF. The CDR3 coding sequence is TGCGCCAGCAGCTTGCAGGGGTTGGGCACTGAAGCTTTCTTT.

The rearrangement uses TRBV4-1 and TRBJ2-3; tentatively, D is TRBD1 (5 bases). Trimming shortened V by 2 bases and J by 0 bases, and 18 bases separated the two germline ends. Looked up from germline, CDR1 is MGHRA and CDR2 is YSYEKL. The CDR3 is 18 amino acids. The CDR3 DNA sequence: TGCGCCAGCAGCCAACAGGTCACAGGCGGTTCTAGCACAGATACGCAGTATTTT. It encodes CASSQQVTGGSSTDTQYF.

This chain connects TRBV28 to TRBJ2-5, with 8 bases lining up with TRBD1. This CDR3 contains 15 residues. The trim removed 6 bases at V and 2 bases at J, leaving 8 bases unmatched. Germline-derived CDR1 and CDR2 are MDHEN and SYDVKM. The CDR3 here is CASRTDRGGQETQYF. CDR3 coding DNA: TGTGCCAGCAGAACAGACAGGGGCGGACAAGAGACCCAGTACTTC.

This sequence joins TRBV7-2 and TRBJ1-2, with D possibly TRBD1 on 5 matching bases. Germline loops: CDR1 SGHTA, CDR2 FQGNSA. This CDR3 region has 13 residues. Trimming removed 3 bases from V and 8 bases from J, with 13 bases in between. For the CDR3, the DNA is TGTGCCAGCAGCTTTGGGCAGGGATTCGGCTACACCTTC. It translates to CASSFGQGFGYTF.

The gene calls are TRBV27 and TRBJ1-1, with 9 bases fitting TRBD1. V gave up 6 bases and J gave up 6 bases; unmatched junction bases: 11. From germline, CDR1 is MNHEY and CDR2 SMNVEV (reference sequence). The CDR3 has 15 amino acids. The CDR3 spells CASRQGAIPNAEAFF. The CDR3 nucleotides are TGTGCCAGCAGACAGGGGGCGATCCCAAACGCTGAAGCTTTCTTT.

This chain connects TRBV2 to TRBJ2-3; 14 nucleotides align to TRBD2. The CDR3 spans 18 residues. The trim removed 6 bases at V and 2 bases at J, leaving 10 bases unmatched. Germline lookup yields CDR1 SNHLY and CDR2 FYNNEI. The DNA of the CDR3 is TGTGCCAGCAGCAGGACTAGCGGGAGGCCCTGGGACACAGATACGCAGTATTTT. Translating gives CASSRTSGRPWDTDTQYF.

This sequence joins TRBV27 and TRBJ1-2; D is unclear. The CDR3 is 14 amino acids. CDR1 is MNHEY, CDR2 SMNVEV, per germline (reference sequence). With 3 bases removed from V and 5 bases from J, the gap between germline ends came to 13 bases. CDR3 residues: CASSFGAGEYGYTF. CDR3 DNA: TGTGCCAGCAGTTTCGGAGCTGGCGAATATGGCTACACCTTC.

This chain uses TRBV7-9 with TRBJ2-5; the D is unclear. V was trimmed by 1 base and J by 1 base, leaving 4 bases between them. The CDR3 loop spans 13 amino acids. From germline, CDR1 is SEHNR and CDR2 FQNEAQ (reference sequence). The DNA for the CDR3 is TGTGCCAGCAGCTTAGACGGCCAAGAGACCCAGTACTTC. It codes for CASSLDGQETQYF.

On this clone: The junction does not match germline at one end; this may be a read error. The chain has TRBV28 and TRBJ2-7; D unresolved. The CDR3 has 14 amino acids. Germline V lookup: CDR1 MDHEN, CDR2 SYDVKM. The CDR3 nucleotides read TGTGCCAGCACTTTAGGGCCGGTTAACTACGAGCAGTACTTC. Protein sequence: CASTLGPVNYEQYF.